One sample yielded the 29 T cell receptor beta chains listed below, sequenced in a study of blood T cell repertoires in COVID-19. Libraries were prepared by immunoSEQ multiplex PCR; TCRdb keeps only in-frame clonotypes and omits some of them. The sample yields 450,000 to 500,000 clones, about 90% seen once. Sequencing used PBMCs or T cells enriched from blood (not recorded which). The receptors come from a woman aged 18-30 years who had recovered from COVID-19.

This chain connects TRBV5-1 to TRBJ2-1; D is unclear. The CDR3 covers 13 residues. Per the germline V gene, CDR1 is SGHRS and CDR2 is YFSETQ. V shed 5 bases and J shed 7 bases, with 13 bases lying between them. This CDR3 reads CASRSAPLNEQFF. Written as DNA, the CDR3 is TGCGCCAGCAGGAGCGCCCCCTTAAATGAGCAGTTCTTC.

The chain employs TRBV5-1 and TRBJ1-1, with D possibly matching TRBD1 (6 bases). Germline assignment: CDR1 SGHRS and CDR2 YFSETQ. The CDR3 runs 14 residues. Trimming took off 4 bases at V and 1 base at J, with 11 bases between the two ends. CDR3 DNA sequence: TGCGCCAGCAGCGCAGGGACATCGAACACTGAAGCTTTCTTT. Its translation: CASSAGTSNTEAFF. Based on the CDR3 plus reference TRBV5-1 and TRBJ1-1, the full variable domain is KAGVTQTPRYLIKTRGQQVTLSCSPISGHRSVSWYQQTPGQGLQFLFEYFSETQRNKGNFPGRFSGRQFSNSRSEMNVSTLELGDSALYLCASSAGTSNTEAFFGQGTRLTVV.

This clone was recorded once. The V call is TRBV14, the J call TRBJ2-7, with D perhaps matching TRBD2 (5 bases). The CDR3 covers 16 residues. The V end was cut by 1 base, the J end by 1 base, with 14 bases between. From germline, CDR1 is SGHDN and CDR2 FVKESK. The CDR3 reads CASSQAGGVGSYEQYF. DNA of the CDR3: TGTGCCAGCAGCCAAGCAGGAGGAGTTGGGTCCTACGAGCAGTACTTC. The variable domain in full, with the rest retrieved from reference TRBV14 and TRBJ2-7, is EAGVTQFPSHSVIEKGQTVTLRCDPISGHDNLYWYRRVMGKEIKFLLHFVKESKQDESGMPNNRFLAERTGGTYSTLKVQPAELEDSGVYFCASSQAGGVGSYEQYFGPGTRLTVT.

The V and J genes are TRBV29-1 and TRBJ1-4; 10 nucleotides match TRBD1. CDR3 length: 12 amino acids. Germline CDR1 SQVTM, CDR2 ANQGSEA. Trimming took 8 bases from V and 7 from J; bases not matched to a gene: 4. CDR3 amino acids: CSMRTGGEKLFF. For the CDR3, the DNA is TGCAGCATGAGGACAGGGGGTGAAAAACTGTTTTTT.

This rearrangement joins TRBV29-1 to TRBJ2-2, with TRBD2 matching over 7 bases. This CDR3 is built from 14 residues. Germline loops: CDR1 SQVTM, CDR2 ANQGSEA. Trimming at V came to 4 bases and at J to 0 bases, leaving 2 bases not matched to a gene. The CDR3 DNA is TGCAGCGTTGGGCGGGAGACGAACACCGGGGAGCTGTTTTTT. Its protein is CSVGRETNTGELFF.

The genes are TRBV24-1 and TRBJ1-2, with unresolved D. The V and J ends lost 4 bases and 8 bases respectively, with 7 bases between them. The CDR3 contains 11 residues. Looked up from germline, CDR1 is KGHDR and CDR2 is SFDVKD. The CDR3 DNA reads TGTGCCACCAGTGACATTCGGGGCTACACCTTC. Protein sequence: CATSDIRGYTF.

The rearrangement links TRBV27 to TRBJ1-5; D is undetermined. The V end lost 8 bases, the J end lost 6 bases, and 8 bases lay between the germline ends. CDR1 is MNHEY and CDR2 is SMNVEV in the germline V gene (reference sequence). CDR3 length: 11 amino acids. The CDR3 nucleotides are TGTGCCAGCGGGCCCAGTCAGCCCCAGCATTTT. Translated, it gives CASGPSQPQHF.

This chain connects TRBV7-8 to TRBJ2-6, with D perhaps matching TRBD1 (6 bases). The CDR3 totals 18 residues. V gave up 5 bases and J gave up 2 bases, with 19 bases separating them. Looked up from germline, CDR1 is SGHVS and CDR2 is FQNEAQ. CDR3 DNA sequence: TGTGCCAGCAGCCAGGAGACAGGTGAACTGACTGGGGCCAACGTCCTGACTTTC. Translation: CASSQETGELTGANVLTF.

The V call is TRBV5-4, the J call TRBJ2-3; no definite D call. The germline CDR1 and CDR2 sequences are SGHNT and YYREEE (reference sequence). The CDR3 spans 18 residues. V lost 4 bases and J 1 base, leaving 22 bases between the germline ends. CDR3 in amino acids: CASSSPKVVGPRTDTQYF. CDR3 DNA sequence: TGTGCCAGCAGCAGCCCTAAGGTGGTGGGCCCGCGCACAGATACGCAGTATTTT. The full variable domain, its missing parts supplied by reference TRBV5-4 and TRBJ2-3, is ETGVTQSPTHLIKTRGQQVTLRCSSQSGHNTVSWYQQALGQGPQFIFQYYREEENGRGNFPPRFSGLQFPNYSSELNVNALELDDSALYLCASSSPKVVGPRTDTQYFGPGTRLTVL.

The chain combines TRBV29-1 with TRBJ1-2; 7 bases line up with TRBD1. Germline loops: CDR1 SQVTM, CDR2 ANQGSEA. After removal of 6 bases from V and 2 bases from J, the junction contained 6 bases not matched to a gene. The CDR3 is made up of 13 amino acids. The CDR3 protein is CSVNRGQNYGYTF. CDR3 DNA sequence: TGCAGCGTGAACAGGGGACAAAACTATGGCTACACCTTC.

Regarding this clone: The germline gene is not matched at one end of the junction; a read error may be the cause. The CDR3, as DNA: TGTGCCTGGCGTGTCAGAGGGGGCCTCTCCTACGAGCAGTACTTC. It specifies CAWRVRGGLSYEQYF. This chain joins TRBV30 and TRBJ2-7; 7 nucleotides agree with TRBD1. Germline V gene data show CDR1 as GTSNPN and CDR2 as SVGIG (reference sequence). The CDR3 spans 15 residues. Filled out from reference TRBV30 and TRBJ2-7, the complete variable domain reads SQTIHQWPATLVQPVGSPLSLECTVEGTSNPNLYWYRQAAGRGLQLLFYSVGIGQISSEVPQNLSASRPQDRQFILSSKKLLLSDSGFYLCAWRVRGGLSYEQYFGPGTRLTVT.

The chain couples TRBV30 to TRBJ1-5, with a possible D match to TRBD1 (5 bases). The V gene lost 2 bases and the J gene lost 11 bases, with 13 bases spanning the gap. The CDR3 is 12 amino acids. Germline CDR1 reads GTSNPN; CDR2 reads SVGIG (reference sequence). In DNA form, the CDR3 reads TGTGCCTGGAGTCCGAGGCAGGGATCCCAGCATTTT. Encoded protein: CAWSPRQGSQHF.

The rearrangement uses TRBV7-9 and TRBJ1-1; the D gene is possibly TRBD1 (5 bases). Trimming took 1 base from V and 1 from J, leaving 13 bases between them. This CDR3 spans 16 amino acids. CDR1 is SEHNR and CDR2 is FQNEAQ in the germline V gene (reference sequence). The CDR3 region is CASSLVHPGGNTEAFF. CDR3 coding DNA: TGTGCCAGCAGCTTAGTTCATCCGGGGGGGAACACTGAAGCTTTCTTT.

V usage is TRBV6-5 and J usage is TRBJ1-1; 7 bases agree with TRBD1. Germline CDR1 is MNHEY and CDR2 is SVGAGI. V lost 4 bases to trimming and J lost 5 bases; unmatched junction nucleotides: 7. This CDR3 spans 14 amino acids. This chain's CDR3 is CASSLTGKGTEAFF. CDR3 DNA: TGTGCCAGCAGTTTGACAGGGAAGGGGACTGAAGCTTTCTTT.

The CDR3 nucleotides read TGTGCCAGCATGGCTAGTCTCTTCCTAAGGGAGCAGTACTTC. Protein sequence: CASMASLFLREQYF. V is TRBV6-5 and J is TRBJ2-7; D is unclear. Germline V gene lookup returns CDR1 MNHEY and CDR2 SVGAGI. The V gene lost 7 bases and the J gene lost 7 bases, with 20 bases spanning the gap. CDR3 size: 14 residues.

As for this clone: A much bigger clone sits one base away, suggesting this may be a read error. The J gene is TRBJ2-1, the V gene TRBV7-8; D ambiguous. This CDR3 region has 12 residues. Trimming took off 2 bases at V and 6 bases at J, with 5 bases between the two ends. CDR1 SGHVS and CDR2 FQNEAQ come from the germline V gene. The CDR3 DNA is TGTGCCAGCAGCTTAAGCTCCAATGAGCAGTTCTTC. It is translated as CASSLSSNEQFF.

The chain couples TRBV9 to TRBJ1-1; D not resolved. CDR3 length: 13 amino acids. The germline gives CDR1 SGDLS, CDR2 YYNGEE. V was shortened by 3 bases and J by 2 bases, with 8 bases between the two germline ends. CDR3 nucleotide sequence: TGTGCCAGCAGCGCATCGGTTAACACTGAAGCTTTCTTT. Encoded protein: CASSASVNTEAFF.

V usage is TRBV7-2 and J usage is TRBJ2-1, with 9 bases aligning to TRBD1. The CDR3 covers 15 residues. Germline V gene sequence: CDR1 SGHTA, CDR2 FQGNSA. V gave up 5 bases and J gave up 5 bases; unmatched junction bases: 7. The CDR3 nucleotides read TGTGCCAGCAGCGTGGCCGGGACAGGGAACAATGAGCAGTTCTTC. Translating gives CASSVAGTGNNEQFF.

V is TRBV27 and J is TRBJ1-5; D possibly corresponds to TRBD1 (5 bases). The CDR3 extends over 16 amino acids. Germline V gene lookup returns CDR1 MNHEY and CDR2 SMNVEV (reference sequence). V was cut by 5 bases and J by 0 bases, with 14 bases left in between. CDR3 residues: CASSPRQPISNQPQHF. CDR3 bases: TGTGCCAGCAGTCCCCGACAGCCCATTAGCAATCAGCCCCAGCATTTT.

The rearrangement joins TRBV9 to TRBJ1-4; tentatively, D is TRBD1 (6 bases). Germline assignment: CDR1 SGDLS and CDR2 YYNGEE. The CDR3 has 16 residues. V dropped 0 bases and J dropped 4 bases, with 13 bases sitting between them. For the CDR3, the DNA is TGTGCCAGCAGCGTAGCGGACCAGGGGTATAATGAAAAACTGTTTTTT. Its translation: CASSVADQGYNEKLFF.

This sequence joins TRBV11-2 and TRBJ1-1, with D unresolved. The V gene's germline CDR1 is SGHAT and CDR2 FQNNGV. This CDR3 is 15 amino acids long. V lost 4 bases and J lost 6, with 18 bases in between. The CDR3 loop reads CASSSTLTESAEAFF. In DNA form, the CDR3 reads TGTGCCAGCAGCTCAACCCTAACAGAATCCGCTGAAGCTTTCTTT.

This clone showed up just once. The V call is TRBV6-5, the J call TRBJ1-1; D is undetermined. CDR3 size: 14 residues. Trimming left V 0 bases short and J 1 base short, with 6 bases between. CDR1 and CDR2 (germline): MNHEY, SVGAGI. CDR3 in DNA: TGTGCCAGCAGTTACTCAAGACAGAACACTGAAGCTTTCTTT. As protein: CASSYSRQNTEAFF.

The V call is TRBV5-4, the J call TRBJ2-5; 10 bases are a match to TRBD2. In germline, CDR1 is SGHNT, CDR2 YYREEE (reference sequence). The CDR3 is 16 residues long. V lost 1 base, J lost 2 bases, and 5 bases stayed unmatched. CDR3: CASSLIAGGGQETQYF. CDR3 in DNA: TGTGCCAGCAGCTTGATAGCGGGGGGTGGTCAAGAGACCCAGTACTTC.

The V call is TRBV3-1 (or the pseudogene TRBV3-2), the J call TRBJ1-2; TRBD1 agrees at 7 bases. V trimming: 5 bases; J trimming: 7 bases; junction bases outside the gene matches: 10. In germline, CDR1 is LGHDT, CDR2 YNNKEL (reference sequence). The CDR3 covers 14 residues. CDR3 DNA: TGTGCCAGCAGCTTTCTCACAGGGGAAAGTGGCTACACCTTC. Protein product: CASSFLTGESGYTF.

The chain employs TRBV2 and TRBJ2-7, with D uncertain. Deletions cut 2 bases from V and 2 bases from J, with 7 bases between. The CDR3 length is 13 residues. CDR1 is SNHLY, CDR2 FYNNEI, per germline. The CDR3 sequence is CASSEQIPYEQYF. The CDR3 DNA reads as TGTGCCAGCAGTGAACAGATTCCCTACGAGCAGTACTTC.

This sequence joins TRBV12-3 or TRBV12-4 and TRBJ1-1; D gene ambiguous. Trimming cost V 2 bases and J 6 bases, with 10 bases left between them. The CDR3 loop spans 13 amino acids. CDR3 DNA sequence: TGTGCCAGCAGTTTAAAGGAGGAGCCTGAAGCTTTCTTT. It encodes CASSLKEEPEAFF.

The chain uses TRBV5-4 and TRBJ1-4; a possible D gene is TRBD1 (5 bases). Trimming cost V 0 bases and J 2 bases, with 8 bases left between them. In germline, CDR1 is SGHNT, CDR2 YYREEE (reference sequence). The CDR3 contains 15 residues. The CDR3 bases are TGTGCCAGCAGCTTGGCGGGGGGGACTAATGAAAAACTGTTTTTT. Residues: CASSLAGGTNEKLFF.

V is TRBV21-1 and J is TRBJ1-4; no DNA check was done on the table's D call, TRBD1. TRBV21-1 is a pseudogene segment. This CDR3 comprises 13 residues. The CDR3 region has the DNA TGTGCCAGCACCACAGGGGGGAGAGGAAAACTGTTTTTT. This codes for CASTTGGRGKLFF.

V usage is TRBV11-2 and J usage is TRBJ1-1; possible D gene TRBD1, 6 bases. Germline lookup yields CDR1 SGHAT and CDR2 FQNNGV. The CDR3 has 18 amino acids. Trimming left V 2 bases short and J 3 bases short, with 22 bases between. For the CDR3, the DNA is TGTGCCAGCAGCTTAAGGGGCAGGGGTGTGTTTCGGGACACTGAAGCTTTCTTT. Translated, it gives CASSLRGRGVFRDTEAFF.